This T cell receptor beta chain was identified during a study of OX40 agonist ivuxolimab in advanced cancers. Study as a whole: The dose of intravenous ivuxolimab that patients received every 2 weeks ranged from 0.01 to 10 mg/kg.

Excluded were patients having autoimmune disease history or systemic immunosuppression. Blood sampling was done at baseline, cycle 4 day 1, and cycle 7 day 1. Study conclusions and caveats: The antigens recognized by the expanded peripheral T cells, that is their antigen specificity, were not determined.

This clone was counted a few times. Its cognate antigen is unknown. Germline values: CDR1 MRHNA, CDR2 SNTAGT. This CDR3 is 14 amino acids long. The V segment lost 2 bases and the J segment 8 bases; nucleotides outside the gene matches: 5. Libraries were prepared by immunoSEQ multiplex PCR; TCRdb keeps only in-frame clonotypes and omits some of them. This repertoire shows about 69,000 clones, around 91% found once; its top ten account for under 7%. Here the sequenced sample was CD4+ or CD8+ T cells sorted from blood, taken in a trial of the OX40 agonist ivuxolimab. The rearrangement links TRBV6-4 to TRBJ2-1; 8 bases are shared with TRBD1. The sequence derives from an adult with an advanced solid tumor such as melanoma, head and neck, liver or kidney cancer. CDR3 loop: CASSDGQGADEQFF. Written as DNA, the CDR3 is TGTGCCAGCAGTGACGGGCAGGGGGCGGATGAGCAGTTCTTC.